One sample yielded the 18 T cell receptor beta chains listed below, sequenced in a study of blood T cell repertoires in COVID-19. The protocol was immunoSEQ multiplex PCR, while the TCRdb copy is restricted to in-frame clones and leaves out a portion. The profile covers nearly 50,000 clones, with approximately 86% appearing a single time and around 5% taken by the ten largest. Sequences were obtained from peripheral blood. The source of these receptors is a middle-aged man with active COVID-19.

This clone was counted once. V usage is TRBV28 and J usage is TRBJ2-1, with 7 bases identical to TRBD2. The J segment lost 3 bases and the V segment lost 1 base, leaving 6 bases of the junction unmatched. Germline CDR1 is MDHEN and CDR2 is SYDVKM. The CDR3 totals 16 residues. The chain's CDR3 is CASSLLGRELYNEQFF. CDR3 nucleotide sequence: TGTGCCAGCAGTTTATTGGGGCGGGAGCTCTACAATGAGCAGTTCTTC.

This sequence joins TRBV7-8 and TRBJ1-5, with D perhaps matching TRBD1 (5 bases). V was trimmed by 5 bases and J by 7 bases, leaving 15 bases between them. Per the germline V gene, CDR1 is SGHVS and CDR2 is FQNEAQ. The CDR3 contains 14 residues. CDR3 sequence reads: CASSREVGGQPQHF. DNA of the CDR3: TGTGCCAGCAGCCGCGAGGTCGGGGGACAGCCCCAGCATTTT.

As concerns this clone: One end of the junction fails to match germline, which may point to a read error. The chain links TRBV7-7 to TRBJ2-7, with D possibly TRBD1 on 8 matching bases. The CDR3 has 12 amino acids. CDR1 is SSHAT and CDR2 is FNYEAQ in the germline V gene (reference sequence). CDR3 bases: TGTGCTAGCAGCGGGACAGGAGGCGAGCAGTACTTC. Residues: CASSGTGGEQYF.

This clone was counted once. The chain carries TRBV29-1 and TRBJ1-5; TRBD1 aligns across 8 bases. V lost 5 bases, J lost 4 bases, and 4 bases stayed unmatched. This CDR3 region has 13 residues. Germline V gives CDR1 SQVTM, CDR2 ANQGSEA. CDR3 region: CSVRQGQNQPQHF. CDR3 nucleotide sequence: TGCAGCGTTAGACAGGGGCAAAATCAGCCCCAGCATTTT.

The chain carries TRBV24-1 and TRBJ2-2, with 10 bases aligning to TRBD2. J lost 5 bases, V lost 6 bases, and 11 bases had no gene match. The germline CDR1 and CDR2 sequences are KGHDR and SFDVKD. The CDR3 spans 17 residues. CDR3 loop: CATSKASGSTRTGELFF. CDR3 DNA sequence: TGTGCCACCAGTAAAGCTAGCGGGAGTACGAGAACCGGGGAGCTGTTTTTT.

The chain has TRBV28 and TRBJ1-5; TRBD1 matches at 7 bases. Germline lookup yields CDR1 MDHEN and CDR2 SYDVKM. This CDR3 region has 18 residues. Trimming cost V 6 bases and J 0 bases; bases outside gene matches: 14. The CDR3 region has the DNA TGTGCCAGCAGCCCGGACAGGCCGAGAGACTATAGCAATCAGCCCCAGCATTTT. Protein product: CASSPDRPRDYSNQPQHF.

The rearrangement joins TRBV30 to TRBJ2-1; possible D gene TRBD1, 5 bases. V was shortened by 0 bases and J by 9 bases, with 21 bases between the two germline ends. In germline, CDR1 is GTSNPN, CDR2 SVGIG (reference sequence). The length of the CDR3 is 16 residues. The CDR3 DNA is TGTGCCTGGAGTGTACCCTCCGGTGTAGGGGTAGCTGAGCAGTTCTTC. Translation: CAWSVPSGVGVAEQFF. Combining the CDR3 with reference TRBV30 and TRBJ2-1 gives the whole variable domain SQTIHQWPATLVQPVGSPLSLECTVEGTSNPNLYWYRQAAGRGLQLLFYSVGIGQISSEVPQNLSASRPQDRQFILSSKKLLLSDSGFYLCAWSVPSGVGVAEQFFGPGTRLTVL.

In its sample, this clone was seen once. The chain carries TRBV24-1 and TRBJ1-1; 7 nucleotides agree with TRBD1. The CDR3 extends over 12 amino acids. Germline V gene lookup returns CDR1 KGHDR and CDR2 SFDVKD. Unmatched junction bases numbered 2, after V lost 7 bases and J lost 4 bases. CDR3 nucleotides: TGTGCCACCAGGGCAGGGGGCACTGAAGCTTTCTTT. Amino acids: CATRAGGTEAFF.

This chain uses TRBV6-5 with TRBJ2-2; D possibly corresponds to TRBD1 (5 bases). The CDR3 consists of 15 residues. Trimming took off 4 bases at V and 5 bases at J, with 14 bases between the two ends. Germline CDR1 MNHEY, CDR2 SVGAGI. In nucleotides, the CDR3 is TGTGCCAGCAGTTCCTCTCCTCGGACAACCGGGGAGCTGTTTTTT. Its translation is CASSSSPRTTGELFF.

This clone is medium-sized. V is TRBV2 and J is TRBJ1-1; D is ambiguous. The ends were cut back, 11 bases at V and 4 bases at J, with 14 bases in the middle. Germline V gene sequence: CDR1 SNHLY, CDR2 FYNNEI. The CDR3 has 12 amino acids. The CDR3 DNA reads TGTGCCTCGAGGGTGTCGGGCACTGAAGCTTTCTTT. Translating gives CASRVSGTEAFF.

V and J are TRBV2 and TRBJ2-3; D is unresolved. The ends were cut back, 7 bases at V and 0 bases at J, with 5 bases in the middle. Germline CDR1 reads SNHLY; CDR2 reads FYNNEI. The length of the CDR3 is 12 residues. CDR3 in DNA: TGTGCCAGCACTACTAGCACAGATACGCAGTATTTT. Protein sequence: CASTTSTDTQYF. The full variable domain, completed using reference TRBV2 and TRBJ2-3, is EPEVTQTPSHQVTQMGQEVILRCVPISNHLYFYWYRQILGQKVEFLVSFYNNEISEKSEIFDDQFSVERPDGSNFTLKIRSTKLEDSAMYFCASTTSTDTQYFGPGTRLTVL.

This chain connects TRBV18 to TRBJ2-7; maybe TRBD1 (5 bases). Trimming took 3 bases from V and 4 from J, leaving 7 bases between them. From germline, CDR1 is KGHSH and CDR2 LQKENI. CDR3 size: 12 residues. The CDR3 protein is CASSPAGYEQYF. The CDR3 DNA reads TGTGCCAGCTCACCCGCAGGGTACGAGCAGTACTTC.

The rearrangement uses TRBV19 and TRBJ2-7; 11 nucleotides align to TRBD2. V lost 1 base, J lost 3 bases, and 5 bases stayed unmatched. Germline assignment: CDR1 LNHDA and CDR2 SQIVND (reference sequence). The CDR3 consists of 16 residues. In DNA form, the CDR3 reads TGTGCCAGTAGTATAGGAGGGACTAGCGGCCTCTACGAGCAGTACTTC. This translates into CASSIGGTSGLYEQYF.

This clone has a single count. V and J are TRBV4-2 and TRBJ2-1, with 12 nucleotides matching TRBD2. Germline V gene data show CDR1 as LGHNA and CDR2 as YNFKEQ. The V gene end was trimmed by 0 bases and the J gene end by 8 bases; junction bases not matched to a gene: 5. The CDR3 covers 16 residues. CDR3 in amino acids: CASSQDQGLAGDEQFF. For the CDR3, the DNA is TGTGCCAGCAGCCAAGATCAGGGACTAGCGGGCGATGAGCAGTTCTTC.

The CDR3 protein is CASSRGTGGYEQYF. The CDR3, as DNA: TGTGCCAGCTCACGCGGGACAGGGGGCTACGAGCAGTACTTC. The J gene is TRBJ2-7, the V gene TRBV18; 11 bases are a match to TRBD1. The J segment lost 3 bases and the V segment lost 4 bases, leaving 2 bases of the junction unmatched. CDR3 size: 14 residues. Germline CDR1 is KGHSH and CDR2 is LQKENI.

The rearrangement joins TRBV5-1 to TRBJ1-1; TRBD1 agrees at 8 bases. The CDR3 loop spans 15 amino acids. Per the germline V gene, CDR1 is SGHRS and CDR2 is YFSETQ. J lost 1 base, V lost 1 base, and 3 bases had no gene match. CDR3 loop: CASSLRTGWNTEAFF. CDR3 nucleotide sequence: TGCGCCAGCAGCTTGCGGACAGGGTGGAACACTGAAGCTTTCTTT.

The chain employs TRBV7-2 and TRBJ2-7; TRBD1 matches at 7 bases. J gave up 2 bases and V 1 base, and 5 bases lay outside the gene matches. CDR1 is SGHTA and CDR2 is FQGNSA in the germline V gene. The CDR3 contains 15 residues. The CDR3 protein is CASSLGPGTAYEQYF. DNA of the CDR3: TGTGCCAGCAGCTTAGGGCCCGGGACAGCCTACGAGCAGTACTTC.

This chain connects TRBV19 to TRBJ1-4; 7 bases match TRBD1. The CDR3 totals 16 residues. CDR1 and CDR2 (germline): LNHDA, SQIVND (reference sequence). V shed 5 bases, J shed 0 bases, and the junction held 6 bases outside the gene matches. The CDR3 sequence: CASSHPGQATNEKLFF. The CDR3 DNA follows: TGTGCCAGTAGTCACCCCGGACAGGCAACTAATGAAAAACTGTTTTTT.